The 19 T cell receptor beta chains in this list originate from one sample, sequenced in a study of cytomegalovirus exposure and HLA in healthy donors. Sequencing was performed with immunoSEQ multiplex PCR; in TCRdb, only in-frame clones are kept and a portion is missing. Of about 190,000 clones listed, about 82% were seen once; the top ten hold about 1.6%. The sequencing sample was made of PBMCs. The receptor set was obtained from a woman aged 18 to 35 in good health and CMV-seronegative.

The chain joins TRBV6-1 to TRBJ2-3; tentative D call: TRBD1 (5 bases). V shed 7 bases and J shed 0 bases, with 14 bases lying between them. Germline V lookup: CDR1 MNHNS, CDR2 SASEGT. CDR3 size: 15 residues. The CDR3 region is CASTDSAGSTDTQYF. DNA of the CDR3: TGTGCCAGCACCGATTCGGCAGGGAGCACAGATACGCAGTATTTT.

The CDR3 reads CASSRFGHSGGTDTQYF. DNA of the CDR3: TGTGCCAGCAGCCGATTCGGACACTCGGGTGGAACAGATACGCAGTATTTT. V is TRBV7-8 and J is TRBJ2-3, with a possible D match to TRBD1 (5 bases). CDR1 is SGHVS and CDR2 is FQNEAQ in the germline V gene. Trimming took off 5 bases at V and 3 bases at J, with 21 bases between the two ends. The CDR3 is made up of 17 amino acids.

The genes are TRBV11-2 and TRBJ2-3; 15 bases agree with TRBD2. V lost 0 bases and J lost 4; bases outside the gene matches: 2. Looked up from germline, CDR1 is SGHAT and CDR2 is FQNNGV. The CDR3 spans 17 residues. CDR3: CASSLDWTSGGADTQYF. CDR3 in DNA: TGTGCCAGCAGCTTAGATTGGACTAGCGGGGGGGCAGATACGCAGTATTTT.

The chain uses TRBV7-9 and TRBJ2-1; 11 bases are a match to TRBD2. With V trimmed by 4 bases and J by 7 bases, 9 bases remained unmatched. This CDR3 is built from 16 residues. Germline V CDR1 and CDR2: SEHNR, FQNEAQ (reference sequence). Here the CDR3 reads CASSYPGTSGHNEQFF. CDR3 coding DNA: TGTGCCAGCAGCTATCCAGGGACTAGCGGACATAATGAGCAGTTCTTC.

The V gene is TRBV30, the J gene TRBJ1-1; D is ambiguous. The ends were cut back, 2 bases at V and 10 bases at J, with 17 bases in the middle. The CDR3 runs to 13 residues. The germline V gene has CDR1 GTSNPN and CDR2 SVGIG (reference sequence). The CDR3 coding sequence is TGTGCCTGGAGTCACTTGGAGGGCGTGGGAGCTTTCTTT. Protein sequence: CAWSHLEGVGAFF. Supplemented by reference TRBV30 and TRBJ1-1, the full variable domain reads SQTIHQWPATLVQPVGSPLSLECTVEGTSNPNLYWYRQAAGRGLQLLFYSVGIGQISSEVPQNLSASRPQDRQFILSSKKLLLSDSGFYLCAWSHLEGVGAFFGQGTRLTVV.

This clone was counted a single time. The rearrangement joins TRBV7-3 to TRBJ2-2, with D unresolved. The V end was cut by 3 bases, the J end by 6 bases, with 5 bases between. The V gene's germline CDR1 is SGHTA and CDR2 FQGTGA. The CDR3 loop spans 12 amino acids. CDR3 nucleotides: TGTGCCAGCAGCTTGCGAGCCGGGGAGCTGTTTTTT. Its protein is CASSLRAGELFF.

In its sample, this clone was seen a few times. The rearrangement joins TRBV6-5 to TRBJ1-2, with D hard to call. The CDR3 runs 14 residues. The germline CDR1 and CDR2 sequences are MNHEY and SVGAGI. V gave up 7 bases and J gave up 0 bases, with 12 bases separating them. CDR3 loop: CASKDRVANYGYTF. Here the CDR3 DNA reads TGTGCCAGCAAAGACCGGGTAGCTAACTATGGCTACACCTTC.

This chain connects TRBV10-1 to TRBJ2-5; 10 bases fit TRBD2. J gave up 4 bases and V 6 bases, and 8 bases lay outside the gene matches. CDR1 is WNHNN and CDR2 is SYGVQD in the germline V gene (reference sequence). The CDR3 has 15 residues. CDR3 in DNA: TGCGCCAGCAGACTAGCGGGGAGCCCTCCAGAGACCCAGTACTTC. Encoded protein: CASRLAGSPPETQYF.

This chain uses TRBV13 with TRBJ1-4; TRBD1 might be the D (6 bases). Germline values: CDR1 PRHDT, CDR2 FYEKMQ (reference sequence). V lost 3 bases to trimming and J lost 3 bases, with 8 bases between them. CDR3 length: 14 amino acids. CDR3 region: CASSFGTPNEKLFF. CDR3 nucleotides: TGTGCCAGCAGCTTTGGGACACCTAATGAAAAACTGTTTTTT. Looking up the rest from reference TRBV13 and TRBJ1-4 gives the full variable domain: AAGVIQSPRHLIKEKRETATLKCYPIPRHDTVYWYQQGPGQDPQFLISFYEKMQSDKGSIPDRFSAQQFSDYHSELNMSSLELGDSALYFCASSFGTPNEKLFFGSGTQLSVL.

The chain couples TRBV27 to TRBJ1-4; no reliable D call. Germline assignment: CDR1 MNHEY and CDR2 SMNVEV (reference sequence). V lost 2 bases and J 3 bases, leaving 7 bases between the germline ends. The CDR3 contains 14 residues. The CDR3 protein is CASSLQESNEKLFF. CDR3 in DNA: TGTGCCAGCAGTTTACAGGAATCTAATGAAAAACTGTTTTTT.

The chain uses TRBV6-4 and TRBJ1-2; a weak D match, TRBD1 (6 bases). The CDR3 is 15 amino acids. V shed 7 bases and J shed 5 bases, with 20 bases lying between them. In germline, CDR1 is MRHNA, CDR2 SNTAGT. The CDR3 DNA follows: TGTGCCAGCAAGTCCCAGGGGCGCCCTGATTATGGCTACACCTTC. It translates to CASKSQGRPDYGYTF.

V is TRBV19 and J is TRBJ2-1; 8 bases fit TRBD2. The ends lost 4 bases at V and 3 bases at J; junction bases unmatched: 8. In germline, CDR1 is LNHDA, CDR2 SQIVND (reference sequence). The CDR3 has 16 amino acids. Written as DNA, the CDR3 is TGTGCCAGTAGTACCAGGACTAGCTTCAACTACAATGAGCAGTTCTTC. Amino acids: CASSTRTSFNYNEQFF.

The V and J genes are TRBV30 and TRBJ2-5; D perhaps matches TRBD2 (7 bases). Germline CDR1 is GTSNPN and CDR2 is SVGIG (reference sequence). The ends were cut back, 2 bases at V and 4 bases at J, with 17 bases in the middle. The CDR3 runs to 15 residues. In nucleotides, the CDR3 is TGTGCCTGGAGTTGGAGGGGGGGGTTGGGAGAGACCCAGTACTTC. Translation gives CAWSWRGGLGETQYF.

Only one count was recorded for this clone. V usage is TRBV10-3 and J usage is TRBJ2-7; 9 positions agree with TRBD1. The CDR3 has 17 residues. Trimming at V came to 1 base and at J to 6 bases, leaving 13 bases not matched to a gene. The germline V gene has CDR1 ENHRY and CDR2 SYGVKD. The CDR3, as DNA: TGTGCCATCAGTGAGTTTGTCTTTGGGACAGGGAATCGCGAGCAGTACTTC. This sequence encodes CAISEFVFGTGNREQYF.

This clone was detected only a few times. The CDR3 reads CASSEGTVTDTQYF. CDR3 nucleotides: TGTGCCAGCAGTGAAGGGACAGTCACAGATACGCAGTATTTT. This chain links TRBV6-1 with TRBJ2-3; D is perhaps TRBD1 (6 bases). Trimming stripped 1 base from V and 2 bases from J, with 7 bases between. CDR3 length: 14 residues. Germline V gene sequence: CDR1 MNHNS, CDR2 SASEGT.

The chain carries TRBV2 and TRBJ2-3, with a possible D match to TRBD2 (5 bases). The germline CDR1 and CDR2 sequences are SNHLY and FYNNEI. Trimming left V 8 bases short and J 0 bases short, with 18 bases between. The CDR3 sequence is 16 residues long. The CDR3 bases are TGTGCCAGCCAGTACAGAGGGCGGAGGAGCACAGATACGCAGTATTTT. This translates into CASQYRGRRSTDTQYF.

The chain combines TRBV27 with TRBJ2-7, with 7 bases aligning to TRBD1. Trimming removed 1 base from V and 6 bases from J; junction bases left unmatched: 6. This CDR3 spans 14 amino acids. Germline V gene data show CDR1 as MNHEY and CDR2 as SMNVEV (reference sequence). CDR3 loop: CASSLYRQGSEQYF. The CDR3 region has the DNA TGTGCCAGCAGTTTATACCGACAGGGTTCCGAGCAGTACTTC.

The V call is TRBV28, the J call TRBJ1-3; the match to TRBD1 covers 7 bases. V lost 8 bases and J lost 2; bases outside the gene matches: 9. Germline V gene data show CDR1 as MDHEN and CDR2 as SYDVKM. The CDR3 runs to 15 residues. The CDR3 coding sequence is TGTGCCAGCCGGACAGGCGCGTACCCTGGAAACACCATATATTTT. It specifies CASRTGAYPGNTIYF.

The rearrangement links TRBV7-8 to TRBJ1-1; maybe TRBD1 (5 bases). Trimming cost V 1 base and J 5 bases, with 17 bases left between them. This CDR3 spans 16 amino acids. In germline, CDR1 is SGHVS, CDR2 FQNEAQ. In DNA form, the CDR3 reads TGTGCCAGCAGCTTAGGTTGGGGCAGGGTAGGGACTGAAGCTTTCTTT. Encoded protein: CASSLGWGRVGTEAFF. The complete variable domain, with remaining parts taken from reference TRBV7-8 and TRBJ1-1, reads GAGVSQSPRYKVAKRGQDVALRCDPISGHVSLFWYQQALGQGPEFLTYFQNEAQLDKSGLPSDRFFAERPEGSVSTLKIQRTQQEDSAVYLCASSLGWGRVGTEAFFGQGTRLTVV.